This entry describes one T cell receptor (beta chain). Its cognate antigen is unknown. The sample belongs to a study of CD8 T cells in ankylosing spondylitis. TCRdb called the 5' RACE reads again in MiXCR, with one record for every CDR3 protein. This table has about 500,000 distinct CDR3 sequences, roughly an eighth appearing once. Study results and caveats: The clones that were linked to disease were reported to be significantly enriched in matched synovial fluid samples from ankylosing spondylitis patients. Within ankylosing spondylitis blood, a TCR beta motif made up of seven to nine highly homologous variants appeared to be characteristic. Reactive arthritis synovial fluid and blood previously showed some of these motif variants.

From germline, CDR1 is LGHNA and CDR2 YNFKEQ. The CDR3 is 18 residues long. Deletions cut 2 bases from V and 0 bases from J, with 19 bases between. The sample was blood, either unsorted or a sorted T cell fraction (not recorded which). The sequence derives from a male donor with ankylosing spondylitis. V and J are TRBV4-2 and TRBJ1-1; D gene ambiguous. DNA of the CDR3: TGTGCCAGCAGCCAATCGACGAGGTTATCAGGATTGAACACTGAAGCTTTCTTT. It translates to CASSQSTRLSGLNTEAFF.